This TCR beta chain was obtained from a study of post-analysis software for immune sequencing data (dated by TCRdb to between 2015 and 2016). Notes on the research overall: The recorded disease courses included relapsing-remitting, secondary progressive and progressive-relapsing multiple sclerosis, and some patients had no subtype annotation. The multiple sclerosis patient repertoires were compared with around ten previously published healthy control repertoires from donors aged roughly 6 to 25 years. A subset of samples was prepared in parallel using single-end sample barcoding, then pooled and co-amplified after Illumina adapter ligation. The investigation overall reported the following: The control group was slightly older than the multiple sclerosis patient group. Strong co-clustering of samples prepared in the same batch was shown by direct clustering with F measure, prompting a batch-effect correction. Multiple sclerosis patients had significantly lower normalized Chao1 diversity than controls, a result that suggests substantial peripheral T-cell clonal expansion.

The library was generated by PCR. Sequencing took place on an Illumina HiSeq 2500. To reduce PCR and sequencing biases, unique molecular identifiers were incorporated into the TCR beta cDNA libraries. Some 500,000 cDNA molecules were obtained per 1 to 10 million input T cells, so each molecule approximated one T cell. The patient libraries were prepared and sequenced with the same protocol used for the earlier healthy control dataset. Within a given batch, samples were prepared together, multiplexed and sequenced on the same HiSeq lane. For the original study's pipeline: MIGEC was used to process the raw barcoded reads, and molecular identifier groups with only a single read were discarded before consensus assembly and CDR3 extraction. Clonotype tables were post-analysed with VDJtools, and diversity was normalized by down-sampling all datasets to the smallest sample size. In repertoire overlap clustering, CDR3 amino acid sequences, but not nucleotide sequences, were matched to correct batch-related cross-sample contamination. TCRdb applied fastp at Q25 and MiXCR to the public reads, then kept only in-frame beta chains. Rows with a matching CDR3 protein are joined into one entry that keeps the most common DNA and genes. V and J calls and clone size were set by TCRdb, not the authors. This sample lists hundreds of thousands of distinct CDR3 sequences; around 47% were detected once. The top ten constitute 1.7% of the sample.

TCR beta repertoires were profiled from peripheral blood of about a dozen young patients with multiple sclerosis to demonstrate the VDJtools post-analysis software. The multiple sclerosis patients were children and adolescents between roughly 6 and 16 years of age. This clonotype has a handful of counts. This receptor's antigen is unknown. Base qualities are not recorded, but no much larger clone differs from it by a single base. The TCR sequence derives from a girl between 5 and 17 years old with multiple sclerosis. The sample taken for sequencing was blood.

The CDR3 amino acid sequence is: CASSPRGQGYEQYF. The sequenced DNA: TGTGCCAGCAGTCCCCGGGGACAGGGCTACGAGCAGTACTTC. The chain is made from TRBV12-3 or TRBV12-4 and TRBJ2-7, and TRBD1 matches 9 of the central bases. From the cysteine up to the phenylalanine, the CDR3 has a length of 14 residues. Only the CDR3 part of the read is kept: 42 bases, read in frame from the first base. The junction shows trimming of 5 bases on V and 3 bases on J, and the gene matches do not reach 5 bases of it.